This passage covers 11 T cell receptor beta chains from one sample sequenced in a study of regulatory T cells in long-lasting Graves disease. The time point was: persistent/refractory GD, antithyroid drugs over 5 years with positive TRAb. From PBMCs, RNA was extracted and then used to make the TCR library. To make TCR beta libraries, researchers used iRepertoire HTBI primers and Arm-PCR of CDR3 regions. Each CDR3 protein is one row after TCRdb ran MiXCR on the multiplex PCR reads. The repertoire holds some 340,000 distinct CDR3 sequences, with less than 30% as singletons. The sample was peripheral blood mononuclear cells (PBMCs), taken when the disease was refractory, from a patient treated with antithyroid drugs. These receptor sequences come from a woman aged 35 to 49 with Graves disease.

The genes are TRBV5-1 and TRBJ1-4; a possible D gene is TRBD1 (5 bases). Per germline, CDR1 SGHRS and CDR2 YFSETQ. The V end lost 2 bases, the J end lost 0 bases, and 11 bases lay between the germline ends. This CDR3 spans 16 amino acids. CDR3 sequence reads: CASSFGHGATNEKLFF. The CDR3 coding sequence is TGCGCCAGCAGCTTTGGACACGGTGCAACTAATGAAAAACTGTTTTTT.

V and J are TRBV5-1 and TRBJ2-7; 8 bases line up with TRBD1. Losses at the gene ends were 4 bases for V and 0 bases for J; bases not matched to a gene: 9. Germline V lookup: CDR1 SGHRS, CDR2 YFSETQ. CDR3 length equals 16 residues. The CDR3 here is CASSGARQGHSYEQYF. The CDR3, as DNA: TGCGCCAGCAGCGGAGCCCGACAGGGGCACTCCTACGAGCAGTACTTC. Using reference TRBV5-1 and TRBJ2-7 for the parts outside the CDR3, the full variable domain is KAGVTQTPRYLIKTRGQQVTLSCSPISGHRSVSWYQQTPGQGLQFLFEYFSETQRNKGNFPGRFSGRQFSNSRSEMNVSTLELGDSALYLCASSGARQGHSYEQYFGPGTRLTVT.

This clonotype was observed a few times. The chain is built from TRBV28 and TRBJ2-3; maybe TRBD1 (6 bases). Germline loops: CDR1 MDHEN, CDR2 SYDVKM. This CDR3 is 14 amino acids long. Trimming left V 4 bases short and J 7 bases short, with 15 bases between. CDR3 in DNA: TGTGCCAGCAGTTATCGAGGCACAGGGAATACGCAGTATTTT. It translates to CASSYRGTGNTQYF.

There are many counts of this clonotype. CDR3 region: CASSPFQQGHDGYTF. CDR3 bases: TGTGCCAGCAGTCCCTTTCAACAGGGACATGATGGCTACACCTTC. The chain joins TRBV28 to TRBJ1-2; a possible D gene is TRBD1 (6 bases). Per germline, CDR1 MDHEN and CDR2 SYDVKM. This CDR3 is 15 amino acids long. V was pared by 5 bases and J by 6 bases, with 19 bases between.

As concerns this clonotype: A much larger clone is a single base away; this may be a read error. Since no conserved phenylalanine or tryptophan closes the CDR3, a read error is the likely cause. This sequence joins TRBV28 and TRBJ1-2, with a possible D match to TRBD1 (6 bases). Germline V gene sequence: CDR1 MDHEN, CDR2 SYDVKM. Trimming removed 2 bases at V and 7 bases at J, with 8 bases between. The CDR3 consists of 12 residues. The CDR3 region is CASSLTGSGYTS. In DNA, the CDR3 is TGTGCCAGCAGTTTAACAGGGTCTGGCTACACCTCC.

To note about this clonotype: The junction departs from the called germline gene at one end, perhaps through a read error. The CDR3: CASSTRDRIKNILYF. The CDR3 coding sequence is TGTGCCAGCAGTACTAGGGATAGAATAAAAAACATTCTGTACTTC. The J gene is TRBJ2-4, the V gene TRBV28; D perhaps matches TRBD2 (5 bases). CDR1 is MDHEN, CDR2 SYDVKM, per germline. The CDR3 contains 15 residues.

This clonotype appeared a few times. The V call is TRBV6-1, the J call TRBJ2-2; 8 positions match TRBD2. Unmatched junction bases numbered 8, after V lost 7 bases and J lost 1 base. CDR3 length: 16 amino acids. Germline V lookup: CDR1 MNHNS, CDR2 SASEGT. DNA for the CDR3: TGTGCCAGCACCGCGCTCGCGGGAGGGAACACCGGGGAGCTGTTTTTT. Its translation is CASTALAGGNTGELFF.

This clonotype was detected many times. This CDR3 reads CASGTMKGGFTEAFF. DNA of the CDR3: TGTGCCAGCGGGACGATGAAGGGGGGCTTCACTGAAGCTTTCTTT. The rearrangement uses TRBV6-1 and TRBJ1-1; possibly TRBD1 for D (6 bases). V was pared by 8 bases and J by 4 bases, with 20 bases between. The CDR3 extends over 15 amino acids. CDR1 and CDR2 (germline): MNHNS, SASEGT.

This clonotype was found a few times. V usage is TRBV28 and J usage is TRBJ2-3; 9 nucleotides match TRBD2. The length of the CDR3 is 16 residues. Unmatched junction bases numbered 12, after V lost 4 bases and J lost 7 bases. Germline lookup yields CDR1 MDHEN and CDR2 SYDVKM. The chain's CDR3 is CASSSPASGDVNTQYF. CDR3 sequence (DNA): TGTGCCAGCAGTTCCCCCGCTAGCGGGGACGTAAATACGCAGTATTTT. Using reference TRBV28 and TRBJ2-3 for the parts outside the CDR3, the full variable domain is DVKVTQSSRYLVKRTGEKVFLECVQDMDHENMFWYRQDPGLGLRLIYFSYDVKMKEKGDIPEGYSVSREKKERFSLILESASTNQTSMYLCASSSPASGDVNTQYFGPGTRLTVL.

This clonotype came up many times. V usage is TRBV20-1 and J usage is TRBJ2-5, with 8 bases fitting TRBD1. Looked up from germline, CDR1 is DFQATT and CDR2 is SNEGSKA (reference sequence). CDR3 length equals 16 residues. The V segment lost 4 bases and the J segment 1 base; nucleotides outside the gene matches: 11. The CDR3 here is CSATGSRTGLQETQYF. The CDR3 DNA follows: TGCAGTGCTACCGGATCACGGACAGGGCTCCAAGAGACCCAGTACTTC.

This rearrangement joins TRBV7-9 to TRBJ2-1, with D perhaps being TRBD1 or TRBD2 (5 bases each). CDR3 size: 16 residues. Trimming stripped 5 bases from V and 0 bases from J, with 14 bases between. The V gene's germline CDR1 is SEHNR and CDR2 FQNEAQ (reference sequence). CDR3 sequence: CASSGGTWSSYNEQFF. Written as DNA, the CDR3 is TGTGCCAGCAGCGGGGGTACATGGAGCTCCTACAATGAGCAGTTCTTC.